The 32 T cell receptor beta chains below come from one sample, sequenced in a study of T cell responses to AZD1222 COVID-19 vaccine. The protocol was immunoSEQ multiplex PCR, while the TCRdb copy is restricted to in-frame clones and leaves out a portion. The sample lists approximately 140,000 clones; around 94% were seen once. The sequencing here drew on peripheral blood, taken on day 0 of AZD1222 vaccination. These receptors were collected from an adult in good health.

V is TRBV18 and J is TRBJ2-1; 11 bases match TRBD2. The J segment lost 4 bases and the V segment lost 0 bases, leaving 5 bases of the junction unmatched. Germline CDR1 is KGHSH and CDR2 is LQKENI. The CDR3 consists of 17 residues. The DNA of the CDR3 is TGTGCCAGCTCACCACCTAGCGGGGGGGCCTCGTACAATGAGCAGTTCTTC. Translation: CASSPPSGGASYNEQFF.

The genes are TRBV28 and TRBJ1-2; TRBD1 agrees at 7 bases. This CDR3 region has 17 residues. Germline V gene lookup returns CDR1 MDHEN and CDR2 SYDVKM. Trimming at V came to 4 bases and at J to 4 bases, leaving 15 bases not matched to a gene. CDR3 region: CASSSYPGQSSSYGYTF. CDR3 sequence (DNA): TGTGCCAGCAGTTCTTATCCGGGACAGAGCTCGTCCTATGGCTACACCTTC.

The V gene is TRBV18, the J gene TRBJ2-7, with 9 bases that match TRBD1. The CDR3 covers 15 residues. Germline CDR1 is KGHSH and CDR2 is LQKENI. Trimming took 1 base from V and 5 from J; bases not matched to a gene: 6. CDR3 bases: TGTGCCAGCTCACCACGAGCGGGACAGGGAAACGAGCAGTACGTC. Its translation is CASSPRAGQGNEQYV.

The chain carries TRBV6-2 or TRBV6-3 and TRBJ2-7; 8 bases fit TRBD1. V was clipped by 2 bases and J by 5 bases; unmatched bases: 11. This CDR3 spans 16 amino acids. Per germline, CDR1 MNHEY and CDR2 SVGEGT. In DNA, the CDR3 is TGTGCCAGCAGTTACGGGGACAGGTTGTCTCCTAACGAGCAGTACGTC. Its protein is CASSYGDRLSPNEQYV.

This CDR3 reads CSVEVRWNNANYGYTF. CDR3 in DNA: TGCAGCGTTGAAGTCCGGTGGAACAACGCTAACTATGGCTACACCTTC. This sequence joins TRBV29-1 and TRBJ1-2; D not certain. Trimming took off 1 base at V and 0 bases at J, with 15 bases between the two ends. The CDR3 is made up of 16 amino acids. Germline values: CDR1 SQVTM, CDR2 ANQGSEA.

The genes are TRBV7-6 and TRBJ1-6; unclear D gene. In germline, CDR1 is SGHVS, CDR2 FNYEAQ. The CDR3 is 13 amino acids. Trimming shortened V by 5 bases and J by 8 bases, and 10 bases separated the two germline ends. CDR3 loop: CASSLLFDSPLHF. CDR3 nucleotide sequence: TGTGCCAGCAGCCTCCTTTTTGATTCACCCCTCCACTTT.

The chain uses TRBV6-5 and TRBJ1-2; 8 bases agree with TRBD1. The CDR3 extends over 14 amino acids. Germline values: CDR1 MNHEY, CDR2 SVGAGI. The trim removed 4 bases at V and 0 bases at J, leaving 1 base unmatched. The CDR3 DNA reads as TGTGCCAGCAGTTCGGACAGGGCTAACTATGGCTACACCTTC. It translates to CASSSDRANYGYTF.

The chain has TRBV7-7 and TRBJ2-5; 7 nucleotides line up with TRBD1. V lost 2 bases, J lost 5 bases, and 2 bases stayed unmatched. This CDR3 contains 13 residues. CDR1 is SSHAT and CDR2 is FNYEAQ in the germline V gene (reference sequence). CDR3 loop: CASSLNRGETQYF. In DNA form, the CDR3 reads TGTGCCAGCAGCTTAAACAGGGGTGAGACCCAGTACTTC.

The chain uses TRBV2 and TRBJ1-1; D may be TRBD1 (5 bases). Germline V gene data show CDR1 as SNHLY and CDR2 as FYNNEI. There are 13 residues in the CDR3. The V gene lost 8 bases and the J gene lost 3 bases, with 13 bases spanning the gap. The CDR3 nucleotides are TGTGCCAGCCGAATAACCAGGGACACTGAAGCTTTCTTT. Amino acid sequence: CASRITRDTEAFF.

As for this clone: One end of the junction is discordant with germline, which a read error may explain. The chain combines TRBV27 with TRBJ2-1; tentative D call: TRBD2 (6 bases). This CDR3 contains 17 residues. Germline V lookup: CDR1 MNHEY, CDR2 SMNVEV (reference sequence). The CDR3 DNA follows: TGTGCCAGCAGTATATCCCCCCAGGCGGGGTCCTACAATGAGCAGTTCTTC. Amino acid sequence: CASSISPQAGSYNEQFF.

The V and J genes are TRBV7-9 and TRBJ1-1; perhaps TRBD1 as D (5 bases). The V gene's germline CDR1 is SEHNR and CDR2 FQNEAQ (reference sequence). Trimming left V 6 bases short and J 2 bases short, with 13 bases between. This CDR3 spans 14 amino acids. The CDR3 here is CASRHGTGNTEAFF. CDR3 nucleotide sequence: TGTGCCAGCAGACACGGGACGGGCAACACTGAAGCTTTCTTT. Together with reference TRBV7-9 and TRBJ1-1, the CDR3 gives the full variable domain: DTGVSQNPRHKITKRGQNVTFRCDPISEHNRLYWYRQTLGQGPEFLTYFQNEAQLEKSRLLSDRFSAERPKGSFSTLEIQRTEQGDSAMYLCASRHGTGNTEAFFGQGTRLTVV.

This chain joins TRBV7-6 and TRBJ2-1, with 7 nucleotides matching TRBD2. The CDR3 contains 19 residues. V gave up 5 bases and J gave up 2 bases; unmatched junction bases: 18. CDR1 and CDR2 from the germline V gene are SGHVS and FNYEAQ. CDR3 protein: CASSLNKPPGAGPYNEQFF. Written as DNA, the CDR3 is TGTGCCAGCAGCCTTAACAAACCCCCTGGAGCGGGGCCCTACAATGAGCAGTTCTTC.

The rearrangement links TRBV28 to TRBJ1-1; no clear D gene. V was clipped by 6 bases and J by 7 bases, with 9 bases between them. The CDR3 is 11 residues long. Germline loops: CDR1 MDHEN, CDR2 SYDVKM. CDR3: CASSLWFEAFF. CDR3 in DNA: TGTGCCAGCAGCCTGTGGTTTGAAGCTTTCTTT.

The chain links TRBV5-1 to TRBJ2-1; D gene unclear. V shed 4 bases and J shed 6 bases, with 17 bases lying between them. This CDR3 comprises 15 residues. Germline V gene sequence: CDR1 SGHRS, CDR2 YFSETQ. This chain's CDR3 is CASSPASLYLNEQFF. DNA of the CDR3: TGCGCCAGCAGCCCGGCGTCTCTTTACCTCAATGAGCAGTTCTTC.

The V gene is TRBV6-5, the J gene TRBJ1-1; 9 nucleotides line up with TRBD1. J was trimmed by 4 bases and V by 6 bases; bases with no gene match: 6. Per the germline V gene, CDR1 is MNHEY and CDR2 is SVGAGI. This CDR3 contains 14 residues. The CDR3, as DNA: TGTGCCAGCAGCCCCGGGACAGGGTCCACTGAAGCTTTCTTT. Translated: CASSPGTGSTEAFF.

This clone was detected only a few times. CDR3 DNA: TGCGCCAGCAGCCTTTTTGGAAATGAGCAGTTCTTC. This translates into CASSLFGNEQFF. This chain uses TRBV10-2 with TRBJ2-1; D not resolved. The germline V gene encodes CDR1 WSHSY and CDR2 SAAADI. This CDR3 region has 12 residues. The germline V and J ends were trimmed by 6 bases and 7 bases, with 10 bases remaining between them.

The chain carries TRBV7-2 and TRBJ2-2, with D unresolved. CDR3 length equals 14 residues. Looked up from germline, CDR1 is SGHTA and CDR2 is FQGNSA. V was shortened by 5 bases and J by 5 bases, with 12 bases between the two germline ends. The CDR3, as DNA: TGTGCCAGCAGCCCTAGACGGCTGACCGGGGAGCTGTTTTTT. As protein: CASSPRRLTGELFF. The full variable domain, its missing parts supplied by reference TRBV7-2 and TRBJ2-2, is GAGVSQSPSNKVTEKGKDVELRCDPISGHTALYWYRQSLGQGLEFLIYFQGNSAPDKSGLPSDRFSAERTGGSVSTLTIQRTQQEDSAVYLCASSPRRLTGELFFGEGSRLTVL.

V usage is TRBV9 and J usage is TRBJ2-1, with 10 bases lining up with TRBD2. CDR3 size: 17 residues. Germline-derived CDR1 and CDR2 are SGDLS and YYNGEE. Trimming at V came to 2 bases and at J to 1 base, leaving 6 bases not matched to a gene. The CDR3 sequence is CASSVKREGGSYNEQFF. In DNA form, the CDR3 reads TGTGCCAGCAGCGTGAAGCGGGAGGGGGGTTCCTACAATGAGCAGTTCTTC.

This chain joins TRBV10-1 and TRBJ1-1, with D unresolved. The CDR3 runs 14 residues. The germline gives CDR1 WNHNN, CDR2 SYGVQD (reference sequence). The ends were cut back, 3 bases at V and 6 bases at J, with 14 bases in the middle. The chain's CDR3 is CASSDSDPVPEAFF. CDR3 coding DNA: TGCGCCAGCAGTGACTCCGACCCGGTCCCTGAAGCTTTCTTT.

The gene calls are TRBV11-1 and TRBJ2-3; 7 bases line up with TRBD2. The ends lost 3 bases at V and 4 bases at J; junction bases unmatched: 7. This CDR3 region has 15 residues. The germline V gene has CDR1 SGHAT and CDR2 FQDESV (reference sequence). CDR3: CASSLWTSLADTQYF. The CDR3 DNA follows: TGTGCCAGCAGCTTGTGGACTAGTTTGGCAGATACGCAGTATTTT.

The chain uses TRBV20-1 and TRBJ1-2; D gene ambiguous. This CDR3 has 11 amino acids. CDR1 is DFQATT and CDR2 is SNEGSKA in the germline V gene (reference sequence). Trimming left V 7 bases short and J 10 bases short, with 16 bases between. This chain's CDR3 is CSGSRVGAYTF. CDR3 sequence (DNA): TGCAGTGGTAGTCGGGTGGGTGCCTACACCTTC.

The V gene is TRBV28, the J gene TRBJ1-2; no reliable D call. This CDR3 is 11 amino acids long. CDR1 is MDHEN and CDR2 is SYDVKM in the germline V gene. V shed 3 bases and J shed 2 bases, with 1 base lying between them. The CDR3 reads CASSLNYGYTF. The CDR3 region has the DNA TGTGCCAGCAGTTTGAACTATGGCTACACCTTC.

This clone was detected only once. The V call is TRBV19, the J call TRBJ1-4; D is unresolved. Trimming took 4 bases from V and 7 from J, leaving 4 bases between them. The CDR3 has 11 residues. CDR1 and CDR2 from the germline V gene are LNHDA and SQIVND (reference sequence). The CDR3 DNA reads as TGTGCCAGTAGTACGGCTGAAAAACTGTTTTTT. The encoded protein is CASSTAEKLFF.

The DNA of the CDR3 is TGTGCCAGTACCATCCTCCCGGGACAGAGCAATCAGCCCCAGCATTTT. Amino acids: CASTILPGQSNQPQHF. V and J are TRBV19 and TRBJ1-5; TRBD1 agrees at 7 bases. With 7 bases clipped from V and 1 base from J, the junction kept 10 bases outside the gene matches. Germline values: CDR1 LNHDA, CDR2 SQIVND (reference sequence). This CDR3 is 16 amino acids long.

CDR3 DNA sequence: TGTGCCAGCAGCACCGGGACTAGCGGGTACAATGAGCAGTTCTTC. As protein: CASSTGTSGYNEQFF. The gene calls are TRBV7-7 and TRBJ2-1, with 12 bases aligning to TRBD2. In germline, CDR1 is SSHAT, CDR2 FNYEAQ (reference sequence). CDR3 size: 15 residues. The V and J ends lost 5 bases and 4 bases, in that order; junction bases with no gene match: 3.

This clone turned up a few times. The chain recombines TRBV6-2 or TRBV6-3 with TRBJ2-2, with D unresolved. Deletions cut 4 bases from V and 4 bases from J, with 10 bases between. CDR1 and CDR2 from the germline V gene are MNHEY and SVGEGT. The CDR3 spans 14 residues. The CDR3: CASSSTDATGELFF. The CDR3 nucleotides are TGTGCCAGCAGTTCCACGGATGCCACCGGGGAGCTGTTTTTT.

This clone came up once. The genes are TRBV28 and TRBJ1-2; weak D call: TRBD1 (6 bases). The CDR3 is 14 residues long. CDR1 MDHEN and CDR2 SYDVKM come from the germline V gene. V lost 5 bases, J lost 2 bases, and 12 bases lay in between. CDR3 region: CASSPTDRNYGYTF. In DNA form, the CDR3 reads TGTGCCAGCAGTCCCACTGACAGGAACTATGGCTACACCTTC.

The rearrangement links TRBV7-8 to TRBJ2-3; the match to TRBD2 covers 7 bases. The V segment lost 2 bases and the J segment 1 base; nucleotides outside the gene matches: 9. CDR3 length: 17 amino acids. The germline V gene has CDR1 SGHVS and CDR2 FQNEAQ. The CDR3 nucleotides are TGTGCCAGCAGCTTAAGAGCGGGACTACCGGGCACAGATACGCAGTATTTT. Translated: CASSLRAGLPGTDTQYF.

The genes are TRBV7-2 and TRBJ1-5, with D perhaps TRBD1 (6 bases). The V end was cut by 0 bases, the J end by 1 base, with 13 bases between. CDR3 length: 17 residues. CDR1 and CDR2 from the germline V gene are SGHTA and FQGNSA. Written as DNA, the CDR3 is TGTGCCAGCAGCTTAGCGGGGGGGGGCGCGAGCAATCAGCCCCAGCATTTT. The encoded protein is CASSLAGGGASNQPQHF.

V and J are TRBV19 and TRBJ2-1; TRBD2 matches 7 bases. J was trimmed by 7 bases and V by 7 bases; bases with no gene match: 13. Germline CDR1 and CDR2: LNHDA and SQIVND (reference sequence). CDR3 length: 15 amino acids. CDR3 sequence: CASKAQLAESNEQFF. CDR3 bases: TGTGCCAGTAAGGCCCAGCTAGCGGAAAGTAATGAGCAGTTCTTC.

This chain joins TRBV4-2 and TRBJ1-6; a weak D match, TRBD1 (5 bases). The V end lost 3 bases, the J end lost 10 bases, and 10 bases lay between the germline ends. CDR1 is LGHNA and CDR2 is YNFKEQ in the germline V gene. This CDR3 has 13 residues. DNA for the CDR3: TGTGCCAGCAGCCAGCGCAGGGAATCACCCCTCCACTTT. Translation gives CASSQRRESPLHF.

This chain joins TRBV9 and TRBJ2-4; D gene uncertain. CDR1 and CDR2 from the germline V gene are SGDLS and YYNGEE. The germline V and J ends were trimmed by 0 bases and 5 bases, with 9 bases remaining between them. This CDR3 has 14 residues. The CDR3 spells CASSVGGSQNIQYF. CDR3 sequence (DNA): TGTGCCAGCAGCGTAGGAGGATCCCAAAACATTCAGTACTTC.